This T cell receptor (beta chain) was found in a study of tissue T cells after allogeneic stem cell transplantation (dated by TCRdb to between 2022 and 2023). As for the study more broadly: All GVHD patients received grafts from donors, several unmodified and three CD34-selected to deplete T cells. When multiple samples of a tissue were available, H&E sections were reviewed by a pathologist, and samples with histologically apparent lymphocytes were prioritized for sequencing. The study profiled TCR beta repertoires across many tissues from research autopsies of patients with and without GVHD, plus mouse models of GVHD. On the human side, the study was prospective and observational, with no blinding or randomization.

Overall study outcomes, separate from this receptor: Within patients, how anatomically similar tissues were was a major factor shaping TCR repertoire composition, regardless of disease or transplant status. Only a few T cell clones appeared in more than one patient, yet motif-based clustering showed tissue-specific repertoire signatures that were shared between patients. In both patients and mice, T cells from blood and spleen picked up only a limited part of the TCR repertoire that was detected in tissues. A small and clinically heterogeneous patient cohort was studied, and sampling depth was acknowledged as a limitation. The study did not determine which tissue TCRs were alloreactive or antigen-specific, and some clones might have been persisting host cells.

In the case of this clone: Its antigen remains undetermined. No base quality values were provided; no much bigger clone lies one nucleotide off.

Taken from cysteine to phenylalanine, the CDR3 has 15 residues. Just CDR3 DNA is preserved here, 45 bases in frame from base 1. V lost 5 bases and J lost 6 bases, and the count of bases not matched to a germline gene is 10. Via the germline V gene (reference sequence), CDR1 is LNHNV and CDR2 YYDKDF. The library was produced with the immunoSEQ multiplex PCR assay. TCRbeta CDR3 sequencing was performed at survey depth by Adaptive Biotechnologies, and CDR3 sequences, V/J genes, productive frequency and template counts were reported. Amplification of TCR beta CDR3 regions was performed from genomic DNA rather than from RNA. For the original study's pipeline: Jensen-Shannon divergence was used to quantify pairwise repertoire overlap between tissues, with a value of 1 indicating complete divergence and a value of 0 indicating identical repertoires. Tissues were grouped by single-linkage agglomerative hierarchical clustering of pairwise JSD values, and the clustering results were shown as dendrograms. GLIPH2 was run on all patient samples with simulation_depth 1000, kmer_min_depth 3 and cdr3_length_cutoff 8, and groups with more than two unique CDR3s were retained. A standardized tissue-overlap score was generated by extrapolating Jaccard GLIPH-group overlap across patients to a standard repertoire size of 1000 clones. Associations of diversity with clinical or experimental variables used linear mixed-effect models with tissue fixed effects and individual random effects. TCRdb retrieved this table from immuneACCESS and kept in-frame rearrangements only. Not all clones are present; in checked studies, unresolved V genes account for under half, and no reason is known for the remainder. The DNA gave D and trimming, while V, J and clone size come from that table. The sample table records some 4,000 clones; approximately 78% of these occur just once. About 11% of the sample is taken by the ten largest.

This sample's time point label indicates: human tissue collected at research (rapid) autopsy. Over a roughly 3-year period, a research-autopsy study prospectively enrolled fewer than ten adult allo-HCT recipients who had steroid-refractory GVHD. Gastrointestinal GVHD was present in all GVHD patients, each of whom received several lines of GVHD-directed therapy, and roughly five of these patients also had skin involvement. Autopsy tissues, which were obtained after a median post-mortem interval of approximately 9.8 hours, included GI sites from esophagus to rectum, liver, skin and lymphoid organs including spleen. Autopsy specimens were bisected, with one portion flash-frozen in liquid nitrogen and the rest formalin-fixed; GI outer muscle layers were removed. To extract genomic DNA from frozen tissues, either the Mag-Bind Blood & Tissue DNA HDQ 96 Kit on a Chemagic 360 or the DNeasy Blood & Tissue Kit was used. Because of concern about red blood cell contamination, the extracted DNA went through further purification with the Genomic DNA Clean & Concentrator-25 kit.

Sequencing used esophageal tissue, obtained at autopsy. The sequence derives from a male patient aged 60 or over with steroid-refractory graft-versus-host disease after an allogeneic stem cell transplant. After a transplant, certain T cells may trace back to the graft donor. The chain is encoded by TRBV15 joined to TRBJ2-3, with 8 bases matching TRBD1. The nucleotides are TGTGCCACCAGCCACCCCGGACAGGGCGGCGATACGCAGTATTTT. This gives the protein CATSHPGQGGDTQYF.